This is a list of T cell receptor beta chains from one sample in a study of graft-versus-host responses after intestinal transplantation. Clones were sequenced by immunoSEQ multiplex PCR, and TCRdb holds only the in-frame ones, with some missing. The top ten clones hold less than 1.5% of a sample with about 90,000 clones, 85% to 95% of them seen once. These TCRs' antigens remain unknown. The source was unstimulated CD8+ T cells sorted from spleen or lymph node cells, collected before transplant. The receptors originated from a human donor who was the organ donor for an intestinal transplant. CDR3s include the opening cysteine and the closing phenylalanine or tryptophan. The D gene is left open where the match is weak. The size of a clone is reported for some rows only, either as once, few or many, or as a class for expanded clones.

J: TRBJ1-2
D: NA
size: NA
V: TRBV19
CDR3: CASSPAGGQGSNYGYTF
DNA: TGTGCCAGTAGCCCGGCAGGAGGGCAGGGCTCTAACTATGGCTACACCTTC

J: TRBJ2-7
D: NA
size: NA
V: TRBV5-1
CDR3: CASSSSGWEDYEQYF
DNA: TGCGCCAGCAGCTCTTCGGGGTGGGAGGACTACGAGCAGTACTTC

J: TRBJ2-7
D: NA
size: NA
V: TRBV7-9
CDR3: CASSAIGQNYEQYF
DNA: TGTGCCAGCAGCGCAATCGGACAGAACTACGAGCAGTACTTC

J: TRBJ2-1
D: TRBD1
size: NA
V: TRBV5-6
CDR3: CASRPQGWSYNEQFF
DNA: TGTGCCAGCAGACCACAGGGGTGGTCCTACAATGAGCAGTTCTTC

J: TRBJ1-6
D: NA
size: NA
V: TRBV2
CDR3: CASSPTARFGNVNSPLHF
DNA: TGTGCCAGCAGTCCGACAGCTCGCTTCGGTAACGTTAATTCACCCCTCCACTTT

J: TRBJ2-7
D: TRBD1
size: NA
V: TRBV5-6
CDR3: CASSFPRQGTYEQYF
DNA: TGTGCCAGCAGCTTTCCCAGACAGGGGACCTACGAGCAGTACTTC

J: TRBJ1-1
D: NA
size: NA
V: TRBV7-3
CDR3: CASSLTHREGNTEAFF
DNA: TGTGCCAGCAGCTTAACTCACAGGGAGGGAAACACTGAAGCTTTCTTT

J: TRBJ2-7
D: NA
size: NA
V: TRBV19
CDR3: CASSIWGGEQYF
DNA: TGTGCCAGTAGTATTTGGGGCGGCGAGCAGTACTTC

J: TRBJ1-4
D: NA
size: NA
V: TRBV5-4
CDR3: CASSLEGHAAATNEKLFF
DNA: TGTGCCAGCAGCTTGGAGGGGCACGCGGCCGCAACTAATGAAAAACTGTTTTTT

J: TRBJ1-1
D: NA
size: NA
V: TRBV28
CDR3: CASSYGRDTEAFF
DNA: TGTGCCAGCAGTTACGGGAGGGACACTGAAGCTTTCTTT

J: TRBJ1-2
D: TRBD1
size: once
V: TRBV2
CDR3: CASRGTGYGNGYTF
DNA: TGTGCCAGCAGAGGGACAGGGTACGGGAATGGCTACACCTTC

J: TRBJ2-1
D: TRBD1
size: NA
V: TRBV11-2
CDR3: CASSLVDRAPSKGNEQFF
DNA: TGTGCCAGCAGCTTAGTGGACAGGGCCCCCTCAAAGGGCAATGAGCAGTTCTTC

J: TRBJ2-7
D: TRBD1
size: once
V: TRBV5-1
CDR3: CASSSGTGPYEQYF
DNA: TGCGCCAGCAGCTCGGGGACAGGCCCCTACGAGCAGTACTTC

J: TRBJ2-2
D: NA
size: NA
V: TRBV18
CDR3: CASSRPPHIKNTGELFF
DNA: TGTGCCAGCTCTCGTCCCCCCCACATAAAAAACACCGGGGAGCTGTTTTTT

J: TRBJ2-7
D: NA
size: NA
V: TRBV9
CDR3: CASSVSPADVYEQYF
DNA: TGTGCCAGCAGCGTATCTCCAGCGGACGTCTACGAGCAGTACTTC

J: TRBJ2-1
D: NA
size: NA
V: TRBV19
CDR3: CASSRTTAHEQFF
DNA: TGTGCCAGTAGTAGGACAACCGCCCACGAGCAGTTCTTC

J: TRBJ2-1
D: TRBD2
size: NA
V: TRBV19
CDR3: CASSTSGRYNEQFF
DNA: TGTGCCAGTAGTACTAGCGGGAGATACAATGAGCAGTTCTTC

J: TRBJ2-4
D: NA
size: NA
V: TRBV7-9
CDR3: CASSFTQGIQYF
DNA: TGTGCCAGCAGCTTTACTCAGGGGATTCAGTACTTC

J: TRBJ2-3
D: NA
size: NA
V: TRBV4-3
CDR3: CASSQLWGSTDTQYF
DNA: TGCGCCAGCAGCCAACTCTGGGGCAGCACAGATACGCAGTATTTT

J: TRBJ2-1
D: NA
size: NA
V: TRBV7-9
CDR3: CASSSFSGPSYNEQFF
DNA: TGTGCCAGCAGCTCCTTTAGCGGCCCCTCCTACAATGAGCAGTTCTTC

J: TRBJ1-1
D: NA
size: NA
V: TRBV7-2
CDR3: CASSGLGGTEAFF
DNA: TGTGCCAGCAGCGGGCTGGGAGGCACTGAAGCTTTCTTT

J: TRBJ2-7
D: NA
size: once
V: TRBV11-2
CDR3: CASSLATDYEQYF
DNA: TGTGCCAGCAGCTTAGCGACAGACTACGAGCAGTACTTC

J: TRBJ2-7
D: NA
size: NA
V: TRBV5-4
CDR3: CASSLGGTPYEQYF
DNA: TGTGCCAGCAGCTTGGGCGGGACCCCCTACGAGCAGTACTTC

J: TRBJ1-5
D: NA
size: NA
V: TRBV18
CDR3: CASSSGQPQHF
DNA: TGTGCCAGCTCATCAGGGCAGCCCCAGCATTTT

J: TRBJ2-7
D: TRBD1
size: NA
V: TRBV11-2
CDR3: CASSWDRDYEQYF
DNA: TGTGCCAGCAGCTGGGACAGGGACTACGAGCAGTACTTC

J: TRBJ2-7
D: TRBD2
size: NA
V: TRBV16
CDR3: CASSQSPAGNSYEQYF
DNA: TGTGCCAGCAGCCAATCTCCAGCGGGGAACTCCTACGAGCAGTACTTC

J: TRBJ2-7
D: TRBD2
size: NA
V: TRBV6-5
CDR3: CTSSPGGAHEQYF
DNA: TGTACCAGCAGTCCGGGGGGGGCGCACGAGCAGTACTTC

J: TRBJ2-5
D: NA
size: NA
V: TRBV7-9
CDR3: CASSLAGTALVRRETQYF
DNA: TGTGCCAGCAGCTTAGCGGGCACCGCTTTGGTCCGCCGGGAGACCCAGTACTTC

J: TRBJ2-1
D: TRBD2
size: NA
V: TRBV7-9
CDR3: CASSFLTSDEQFF
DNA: TGTGCCAGCAGCTTTTTGACTAGCGATGAGCAGTTCTTC

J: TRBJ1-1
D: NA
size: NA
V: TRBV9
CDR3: CASRPDLRGTEAFF
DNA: TGTGCCAGCAGGCCAGACCTAAGGGGGACTGAAGCTTTCTTT

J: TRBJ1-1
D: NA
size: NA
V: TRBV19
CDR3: CASSIARMNTEAFF
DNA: TGTGCCAGTAGTATTGCCAGGATGAACACTGAAGCTTTCTTT

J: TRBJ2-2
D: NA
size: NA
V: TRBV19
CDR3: CASSISDNHGELFF
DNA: TGTGCCAGTAGTATTTCGGACAACCACGGGGAGCTGTTTTTT

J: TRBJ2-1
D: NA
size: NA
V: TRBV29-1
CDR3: CSVGGPVGNEQFF
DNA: TGCAGCGTTGGGGGCCCCGTTGGGAATGAGCAGTTCTTC

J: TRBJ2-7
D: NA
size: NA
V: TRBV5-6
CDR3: CASSRGRGAFRLEQYF
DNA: TGTGCCAGCAGCCGTGGCAGGGGCGCCTTCCGTCTCGAGCAGTACTTC

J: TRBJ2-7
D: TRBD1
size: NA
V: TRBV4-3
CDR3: CASSQDSGGSYEQYF
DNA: TGCGCCAGCAGCCAAGATTCAGGGGGATCCTACGAGCAGTACTTC

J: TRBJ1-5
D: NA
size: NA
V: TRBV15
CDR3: CATGGIGQPQHF
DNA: TGTGCCACCGGCGGGATAGGTCAGCCCCAGCATTTT

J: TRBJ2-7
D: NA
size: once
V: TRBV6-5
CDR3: CAIGTFEQYF
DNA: TGTGCCATCGGGACTTTTGAGCAGTACTTC

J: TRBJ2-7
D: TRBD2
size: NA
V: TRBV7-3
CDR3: CASGGLASDEQYF
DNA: TGTGCCAGCGGGGGACTAGCCTCCGACGAGCAGTACTTC

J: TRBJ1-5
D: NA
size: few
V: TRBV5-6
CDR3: CASSLPGSGQPQHF
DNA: TGTGCCAGCAGCTTGCCCGGGTCGGGTCAGCCCCAGCATTTT

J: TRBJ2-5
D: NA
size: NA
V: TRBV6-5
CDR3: CASREEVEPETQYF
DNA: TGTGCCAGCAGAGAAGAGGTGGAGCCAGAGACCCAGTACTTC

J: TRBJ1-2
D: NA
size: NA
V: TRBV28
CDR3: CASGTFGGHGYTF
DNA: TGTGCCAGCGGCACATTCGGAGGCCATGGCTACACCTTC

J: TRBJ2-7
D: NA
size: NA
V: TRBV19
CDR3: CASSMEGYEQYF
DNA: TGTGCCAGTAGTATGGAGGGCTACGAGCAGTACTTC

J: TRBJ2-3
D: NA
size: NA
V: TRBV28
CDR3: CASSLGAVGDTQYF
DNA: TGTGCCAGCAGTTTAGGAGCAGTTGGAGATACGCAGTATTTT